Each of the 32 T cell receptor beta chains below was sequenced from the same sample in a study of T cell responses to AZD1222 COVID-19 vaccine. The data were produced by immunoSEQ multiplex PCR, yet TCRdb's version contains in-frame clones alone and is incomplete. The table lists 150,000 to 200,000 clones, roughly 93% of them singletons. The sample was peripheral blood, taken on day 0 of AZD1222 vaccination. Receptors were obtained from an adult in good health.

The CDR3 region has the DNA TGTGCCAGTAGTATTGGGGGCAGGCAGGGGGAAGAGACCCAGTACTTC. Its translation is CASSIGGRQGEETQYF. The chain combines TRBV19 with TRBJ2-5; 7 bases agree with TRBD1. Trimming cost V 3 bases and J 3 bases; bases outside gene matches: 10. The CDR3 covers 16 residues. Germline CDR1 is LNHDA and CDR2 is SQIVND (reference sequence).

The chain recombines TRBV10-3 with TRBJ2-1, with 8 bases fitting TRBD1. Germline CDR1 ENHRY, CDR2 SYGVKD. V trimming: 4 bases; J trimming: 0 bases; junction bases outside the gene matches: 8. CDR3 size: 17 residues. The CDR3 reads CAISVGPDRGSYNEQFF. The CDR3 DNA is TGTGCCATCAGTGTAGGACCAGACAGGGGCTCCTACAATGAGCAGTTCTTC.

The table lists this clone with a count of one. The rearrangement uses TRBV27 and TRBJ1-5; 9 nucleotides match TRBD1. The CDR3 spans 17 residues. With V trimmed by 4 bases and J by 6 bases, 13 bases remained unmatched. The germline V gene encodes CDR1 MNHEY and CDR2 SMNVEV (reference sequence). DNA of the CDR3: TGTGCCAGCAGTTCACATCGCCGACAGGGGGTAGGTCAGCCCCAGCATTTT. Its translation: CASSSHRRQGVGQPQHF.

The chain couples TRBV2 to TRBJ1-1; unclear D gene. The CDR3 extends over 13 amino acids. Germline-derived CDR1 and CDR2 are SNHLY and FYNNEI. CDR3 sequence (DNA): TGTGCTACGGGCCAGACTTTGAACACTGAAGCTTTCTTT. Amino acid sequence: CATGQTLNTEAFF.

This chain's CDR3 is CATSDLSAGGVGEQFF. CDR3 in DNA: TGTGCCACCAGTGACTTATCAGCGGGAGGAGTCGGTGAGCAGTTCTTC. V and J are TRBV24-1 and TRBJ2-1; 9 bases map to TRBD2. V was pared by 4 bases and J by 9 bases, with 12 bases of the junction left unmatched. CDR1 and CDR2 from the germline V gene are KGHDR and SFDVKD. The CDR3 length is 16 residues.

The rearrangement links TRBV21-1 to TRBJ1-5; the table gives TRBD1 as D, unverified against the DNA. TRBV21-1 is a known pseudogene. The CDR3 extends over 13 amino acids. The CDR3 here is CASTPTGNQPQHF. The DNA of the CDR3 is TGTGCCAGCACCCCGACAGGGAATCAGCCCCAGCATTTT.

J is TRBJ2-3 and V is TRBV9; D uncertain. Germline lookup yields CDR1 SGDLS and CDR2 YYNGEE. This CDR3 is built from 14 residues. V was pared by 0 bases and J by 5 bases, with 10 bases between. The CDR3, as DNA: TGTGCCAGCAGCGTAGTGGGCTCGGAAGATACGCAGTATTTT. Its translation: CASSVVGSEDTQYF.

Here the CDR3 reads CAIGQGGYEQYF. The DNA of the CDR3 is TGTGCCATCGGACAGGGAGGTTACGAGCAGTACTTC. The genes are TRBV10-3 and TRBJ2-7, with 8 bases identical to TRBD1. J gave up 4 bases and V 8 bases, and 4 bases lay outside the gene matches. The germline V gene has CDR1 ENHRY and CDR2 SYGVKD. CDR3 length equals 12 residues.

This chain joins TRBV9 and TRBJ1-4; D is perhaps TRBD1 (5 bases). V dropped 0 bases and J dropped 0 bases, with 15 bases sitting between them. The CDR3 loop spans 18 amino acids. Germline-derived CDR1 and CDR2 are SGDLS and YYNGEE. The CDR3 here is CASSVEPERGATNEKLFF. CDR3 coding DNA: TGTGCCAGCAGCGTAGAGCCAGAACGGGGCGCAACTAATGAAAAACTGTTTTTT.

This clone was seen only once. The rearrangement uses TRBV28 and TRBJ1-2; D not resolved. Germline V lookup: CDR1 MDHEN, CDR2 SYDVKM. The V and J ends lost 5 bases and 2 bases respectively, with 12 bases between them. The CDR3 covers 14 residues. As DNA, the CDR3 is TGTGCCAGCAGTCATCGAACCCTCAACTATGGCTACACCTTC. Translation gives CASSHRTLNYGYTF.

As regards this clone: The junction departs from germline at one end; a sequencing error may be responsible. The chain links TRBV7-7 to TRBJ2-5; D perhaps matches TRBD2 (6 bases). CDR3 length: 13 amino acids. The germline V gene encodes CDR1 SSHAT and CDR2 FNYEAQ (reference sequence). CDR3 coding DNA: TGTGCTAGCAGCTTGGGGGGTCTGAGGACCCAGTACTTC. Residues: CASSLGGLRTQYF.

The CDR3 loop reads CASSIARQRDEQFF. For the CDR3, the DNA is TGTGCCAGTAGTATAGCTCGACAGCGCGATGAGCAGTTCTTC. The chain employs TRBV19 and TRBJ2-1; D possibly corresponds to TRBD1 (5 bases). Between the trimmed V and J ends, which lost 1 base and 8 bases, there was a span of 12 bases. Germline CDR1 and CDR2: LNHDA and SQIVND (reference sequence). The CDR3 has 14 residues. The complete variable domain, with remaining parts taken from reference TRBV19 and TRBJ2-1, reads DGGITQSPKYLFRKEGQNVTLSCEQNLNHDAMYWYRQDPGQGLRLIYYSQIVNDFQKGDIAEGYSVSREKKESFPLTVTSAQKNPTAFYLCASSIARQRDEQFFGPGTRLTVL.

The chain carries TRBV30 and TRBJ1-6; the D is unclear. V shed 4 bases and J shed 10 bases, with 11 bases lying between them. The CDR3 has 12 amino acids. Germline V gene lookup returns CDR1 GTSNPN and CDR2 SVGIG (reference sequence). CDR3 nucleotide sequence: TGTGCCTGGAAGACAACTGGCTCACCCCTCCACTTT. Translating it yields CAWKTTGSPLHF.

The CDR3, as DNA: TGTGCCAGCAGCTTAGACACAACAGAGGCGAGTTCACCCCTCCACTTT. It encodes CASSLDTTEASSPLHF. This sequence joins TRBV11-1 and TRBJ1-6; D gene uncertain. Trimming removed 1 base from V and 9 bases from J, with 16 bases in between. The CDR3 is 16 residues long. In germline, CDR1 is SGHAT, CDR2 FQDESV (reference sequence). The whole variable domain, remainder taken from reference TRBV11-1 and TRBJ1-6, is EAEVAQSPRYKITEKSQAVAFWCDPISGHATLYWYRQILGQGPELLVQFQDESVVDDSQLPKDRFSAERLKGVDSTLKIQPAELGDSAMYLCASSLDTTEASSPLHFGNGTRLTVT.

The chain is built from TRBV25-1 and TRBJ2-7, with unresolved D. CDR1 and CDR2 (germline): MGHDK, SYGVNS. Trimming left V 10 bases short and J 6 bases short, with 13 bases between. CDR3 size: 11 residues. CDR3 nucleotide sequence: TGTGCCACCCCCCTGGGAACCGAGCAGTACTTC. As protein: CATPLGTEQYF.

This rearrangement joins TRBV5-1 to TRBJ2-5; 9 bases match TRBD1. The germline V gene encodes CDR1 SGHRS and CDR2 YFSETQ. The CDR3 contains 15 residues. Unmatched junction bases numbered 7, after V lost 3 bases and J lost 4 bases. The CDR3 nucleotides read TGCGCCAGCAGCTCGGGACAGGGTAGCGGAGAGACCCAGTACTTC. It translates to CASSSGQGSGETQYF. Supplemented by reference TRBV5-1 and TRBJ2-5, the full variable domain reads KAGVTQTPRYLIKTRGQQVTLSCSPISGHRSVSWYQQTPGQGLQFLFEYFSETQRNKGNFPGRFSGRQFSNSRSEMNVSTLELGDSALYLCASSSGQGSGETQYFGPGTRLLVL.

This sequence joins TRBV9 and TRBJ2-2; D gene uncertain. Looked up from germline, CDR1 is SGDLS and CDR2 is YYNGEE. This CDR3 contains 12 residues. V lost 2 bases to trimming and J lost 4 bases, with 3 bases between them. DNA of the CDR3: TGTGCCAGCAGCGTTAGCACCGGGGAGCTGTTTTTT. Protein sequence: CASSVSTGELFF.

The sample holds one count of this clone. The chain links TRBV28 to TRBJ1-2; D not resolved. The CDR3 covers 11 residues. V was shortened by 2 bases and J by 5 bases, with 3 bases between the two germline ends. CDR1 is MDHEN, CDR2 SYDVKM, per germline. CDR3 in amino acids: CASSLQYGYTF. As DNA, the CDR3 is TGTGCCAGCAGTTTACAGTATGGCTACACCTTC.

J is TRBJ2-2 and V is TRBV30; 8 bases align to TRBD2. With V trimmed by 0 bases and J by 12 bases, 6 bases remained unmatched. Germline CDR1 is GTSNPN and CDR2 is SVGIG (reference sequence). This CDR3 has 13 amino acids. CDR3 DNA: TGTGCCTGGAGTGTAAGCGGGAGAGGAAAGCTGTTTTTT. This translates into CAWSVSGRGKLFF.

J is TRBJ2-7 and V is TRBV7-8; a possible D gene is TRBD2 (6 bases). Trimming stripped 2 bases from V and 6 bases from J, with 17 bases between. The CDR3 has 15 residues. CDR1 and CDR2 from the germline V gene are SGHVS and FQNEAQ. CDR3 sequence: CASSLTSGPAGEQYF. The CDR3 DNA reads TGTGCCAGCAGCTTAACTTCGGGGCCAGCGGGCGAGCAGTACTTC.

The chain uses TRBV24-1 and TRBJ2-2; 9 nucleotides line up with TRBD1. The CDR3 is made up of 16 amino acids. The germline gives CDR1 KGHDR, CDR2 SFDVKD. V lost 9 bases to trimming and J lost 8 bases; unmatched junction nucleotides: 15. Here the CDR3 DNA reads TGTGCCACCCCTTGGACAGGGGTCGGGGATGGGGGGGAGCTGTTTTTT. Its protein product is CATPWTGVGDGGELFF.

The CDR3 DNA reads TGTGCCAGTAGTCCAAATAGAAAGGACAGGAAGAGTGAAGCTTTCTTT. Amino acid sequence: CASSPNRKDRKSEAFF. This chain links TRBV19 with TRBJ1-1; the match to TRBD1 covers 7 bases. Germline trimming cut 5 bases from V and 7 bases from J; bases unmatched to any gene: 16. Looked up from germline, CDR1 is LNHDA and CDR2 is SQIVND (reference sequence). The CDR3 is 16 residues long.

The V and J genes are TRBV10-3 and TRBJ2-7; the D is unclear. This CDR3 region has 12 residues. Germline loops: CDR1 ENHRY, CDR2 SYGVKD. Trimming stripped 7 bases from V and 6 bases from J, with 13 bases between. The DNA of the CDR3 is TGTGCCATCACCTCCCCTCAGTCCGAGCAGTACTTC. Its translation: CAITSPQSEQYF.

The chain joins TRBV29-1 to TRBJ1-1; D is perhaps TRBD1 (5 bases). Germline CDR1 SQVTM, CDR2 ANQGSEA. CDR3 size: 18 residues. V lost 2 bases to trimming and J lost 0 bases, with 22 bases between them. The CDR3 nucleotides read TGCAGCGTTGAACCGATCCCCTCGGGGGGAGGGATGAACACTGAAGCTTTCTTT. Amino acids: CSVEPIPSGGGMNTEAFF.

The V gene is TRBV6-2 or TRBV6-3, the J gene TRBJ2-1; D remains ambiguous. The germline gives CDR1 MNHEY, CDR2 SVGEGT. Trimming pared 6 bases from V and 0 bases from J, leaving 9 bases between. The CDR3 contains 14 residues. The CDR3 sequence is CASSPGLSYNEQFF. CDR3 DNA sequence: TGTGCCAGCAGCCCGGGTCTCTCCTACAATGAGCAGTTCTTC.

The V call is TRBV28, the J call TRBJ2-7; D not certain. Germline CDR1 reads MDHEN; CDR2 reads SYDVKM. Trimming took 5 bases from V and 2 from J, leaving 13 bases between them. This CDR3 region has 14 residues. CDR3 nucleotide sequence: TGTGCCAGCAGTCCGGTCATTACGACCTACGAGCAGTACTTC. This sequence encodes CASSPVITTYEQYF.

The chain joins TRBV7-2 to TRBJ2-7; 7 bases agree with TRBD1. V lost 4 bases to trimming and J lost 5 bases; unmatched junction nucleotides: 5. Germline CDR1 SGHTA, CDR2 FQGNSA. The CDR3 consists of 13 residues. Here the CDR3 reads CASSSRTGNEQYF. CDR3 nucleotide sequence: TGTGCCAGCAGCTCCCGGACAGGTAACGAGCAGTACTTC.

The chain joins TRBV5-4 to TRBJ2-7; TRBD2 might be the D (6 bases). Trimming stripped 2 bases from V and 6 bases from J, with 15 bases between. The CDR3 loop spans 14 amino acids. The V gene's germline CDR1 is SGHNT and CDR2 YYREEE (reference sequence). The DNA of the CDR3 is TGTGCCAGCAGCTTTTCGCGGCGGGATAGCGAGCAGTACTTC. This codes for CASSFSRRDSEQYF.

The rearrangement joins TRBV5-1 to TRBJ2-2; TRBD1 agrees at 7 bases. Germline trimming cut 2 bases from V and 4 bases from J; bases unmatched to any gene: 5. In germline, CDR1 is SGHRS, CDR2 YFSETQ. The CDR3 is 15 residues long. The CDR3, as DNA: TGCGCCAGCAGCTTTTCTGCAGGGGGCACCGGGGAGCTGTTTTTT. Its translation is CASSFSAGGTGELFF.

This chain links TRBV18 with TRBJ2-2; D unresolved. The V gene's germline CDR1 is KGHSH and CDR2 LQKENI. Trimming shortened V by 6 bases and J by 1 base, and 3 bases separated the two germline ends. This CDR3 has 12 residues. The CDR3 protein is CASSRNTGELFF. Here the CDR3 DNA reads TGTGCCAGCTCCCGGAACACCGGGGAGCTGTTTTTT. Combining the CDR3 with reference TRBV18 and TRBJ2-2 gives the whole variable domain NAGVMQNPRHLVRRRGQEARLRCSPMKGHSHVYWYRQLPEEGLKFMVYLQKENIIDESGMPKERFSAEFPKEGPSILRIQQVVRGDSAAYFCASSRNTGELFFGEGSRLTVL.

V is TRBV9 and J is TRBJ1-4; D not certain. V lost 3 bases and J 7 bases, leaving 13 bases between the germline ends. The CDR3 consists of 14 residues. From germline, CDR1 is SGDLS and CDR2 YYNGEE. The DNA for the CDR3 is TGTGCCAGCAGCGCATACGCTCTCGGTGAAAAACTGTTTTTT. Its translation is CASSAYALGEKLFF. Together with reference TRBV9 and TRBJ1-4, the CDR3 gives the full variable domain: DSGVTQTPKHLITATGQRVTLRCSPRSGDLSVYWYQQSLDQGLQFLIQYYNGEERAKGNILERFSAQQFPDLHSELNLSSLELGDSALYFCASSAYALGEKLFFGSGTQLSVL.

The rearrangement links TRBV19 to TRBJ1-5; D is ambiguous. V was pared by 6 bases and J by 2 bases, with 17 bases between. This CDR3 spans 16 amino acids. Germline V lookup: CDR1 LNHDA, CDR2 SQIVND (reference sequence). CDR3 residues: CASRQARMSGNQPQHF. CDR3 DNA sequence: TGTGCCAGTAGGCAGGCCAGGATGAGTGGCAATCAGCCCCAGCATTTT. Looking up the rest from reference TRBV19 and TRBJ1-5 gives the full variable domain: DGGITQSPKYLFRKEGQNVTLSCEQNLNHDAMYWYRQDPGQGLRLIYYSQIVNDFQKGDIAEGYSVSREKKESFPLTVTSAQKNPTAFYLCASRQARMSGNQPQHFGDGTRLSIL.